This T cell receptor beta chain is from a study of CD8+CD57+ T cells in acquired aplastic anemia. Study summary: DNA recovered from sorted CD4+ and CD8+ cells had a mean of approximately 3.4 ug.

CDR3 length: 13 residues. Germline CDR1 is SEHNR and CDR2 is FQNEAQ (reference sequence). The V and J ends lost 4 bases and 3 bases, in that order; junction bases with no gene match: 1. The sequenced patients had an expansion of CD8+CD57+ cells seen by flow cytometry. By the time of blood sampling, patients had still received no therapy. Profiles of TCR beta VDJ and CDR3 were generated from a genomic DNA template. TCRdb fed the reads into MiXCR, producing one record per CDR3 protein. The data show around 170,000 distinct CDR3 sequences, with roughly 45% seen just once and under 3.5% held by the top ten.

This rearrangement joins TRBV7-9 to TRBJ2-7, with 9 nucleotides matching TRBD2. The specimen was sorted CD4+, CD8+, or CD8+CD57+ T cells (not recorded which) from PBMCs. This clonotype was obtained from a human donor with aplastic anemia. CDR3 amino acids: CASSSTSGYEQYF. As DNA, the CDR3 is TGTGCCAGCAGCTCGACTAGCGGCTACGAGCAGTACTTC.